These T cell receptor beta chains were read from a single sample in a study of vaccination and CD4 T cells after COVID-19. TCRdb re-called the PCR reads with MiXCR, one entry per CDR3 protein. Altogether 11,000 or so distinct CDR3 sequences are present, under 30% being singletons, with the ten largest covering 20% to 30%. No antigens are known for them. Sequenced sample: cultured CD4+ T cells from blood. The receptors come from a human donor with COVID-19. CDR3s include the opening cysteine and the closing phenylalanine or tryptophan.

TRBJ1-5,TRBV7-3,CASSTGRNQPQHF
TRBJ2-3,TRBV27,CASEQGTDTQYF
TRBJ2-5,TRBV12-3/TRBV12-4,CASSFVGLAGGFQETQYF
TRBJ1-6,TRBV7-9,CASSLGVQGTPRRTYNSPLHF
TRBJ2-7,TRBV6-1,CASSSIDVYEQYF
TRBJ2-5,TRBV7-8,CATRALGETQYF
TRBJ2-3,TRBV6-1,CASGGDTDTQYF
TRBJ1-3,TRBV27,CASSPRQQHNPGNTIYF
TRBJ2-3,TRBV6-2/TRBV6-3,CASSYEAGRDTQYF
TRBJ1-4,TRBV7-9,CASSPTDGMGLFF
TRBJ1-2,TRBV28,CASSFGLSYTF
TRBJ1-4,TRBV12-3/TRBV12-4,CASSLGLQGKKEKLFF
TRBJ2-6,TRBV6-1,CASSDRDRGVGANVLTF
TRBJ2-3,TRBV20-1,CSANVLVGGYPRTDTQYF
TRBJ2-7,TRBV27,CASSPQGAAAYEQYF
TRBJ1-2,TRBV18,CASSPPRSGGAYGYTF
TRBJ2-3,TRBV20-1,CSARDHGIEQYF
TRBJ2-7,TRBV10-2,CASNEAGGIIYEQYF
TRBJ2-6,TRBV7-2,CASSFPGGANVLTF
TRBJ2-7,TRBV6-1,CASSEGTGTTEQYF
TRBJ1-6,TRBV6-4,CASRRDPGHYSPLHF
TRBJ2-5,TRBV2,CASSEETQYF
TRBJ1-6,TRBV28,CASITQGAAFNSPLHF
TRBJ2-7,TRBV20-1,CSAHEALSYEQYF
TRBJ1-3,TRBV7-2,CASSPAALAFRGNTIYF
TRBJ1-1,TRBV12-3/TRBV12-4,CASTTRGGTEAFF
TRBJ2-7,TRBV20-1,CSAYKGVITTSSYEQYF
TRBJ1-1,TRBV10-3,CAISEIRGGTEAFF
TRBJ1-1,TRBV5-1,CASSLERTNTEAFF